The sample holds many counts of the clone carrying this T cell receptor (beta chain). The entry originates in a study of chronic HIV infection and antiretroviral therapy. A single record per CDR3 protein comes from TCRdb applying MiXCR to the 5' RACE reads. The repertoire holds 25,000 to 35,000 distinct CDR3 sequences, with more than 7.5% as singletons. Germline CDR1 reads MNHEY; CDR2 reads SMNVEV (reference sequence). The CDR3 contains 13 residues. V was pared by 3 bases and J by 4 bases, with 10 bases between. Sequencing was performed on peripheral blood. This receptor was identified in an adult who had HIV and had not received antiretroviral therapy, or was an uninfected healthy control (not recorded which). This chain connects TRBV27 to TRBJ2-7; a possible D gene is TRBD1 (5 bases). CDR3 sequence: CASSLTAAYEQYF. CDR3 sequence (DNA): TGTGCCAGCAGTTTGACAGCTGCTTACGAGCAGTACTTC.